These 18 T cell receptor beta chains came from one sample sequenced in a study of blood T cell repertoires in COVID-19. Here immunoSEQ multiplex PCR was the method, and the copy in TCRdb shows in-frame clones only, minus some. The table shows almost 90,000 clones, with about 87% occurring only once. Sequenced: peripheral blood. These receptors all stem from a man aged 80 or over with acute or convalescent COVID-19.

This sequence joins TRBV24-1 and TRBJ2-2, with 7 bases lining up with TRBD2. The trim removed 9 bases at V and 6 bases at J, leaving 9 bases unmatched. From germline, CDR1 is KGHDR and CDR2 SFDVKD. This CDR3 contains 14 residues. This CDR3 reads CATSWGGSAGELFF. The CDR3 region has the DNA TGTGCCACCTCCTGGGGAGGGTCAGCCGGGGAGCTGTTTTTT.

The sample holds a few counts of this clone. This chain connects TRBV25-1 to TRBJ1-4; no firm D call. Germline lookup yields CDR1 MGHDK and CDR2 SYGVNS. The V gene lost 3 bases and the J gene lost 7 bases, with 12 bases spanning the gap. The CDR3 has 14 amino acids. The CDR3 region has the DNA TGTGCCAGCAGTGACTATCCCCAGGCTGAAAAACTGTTTTTT. Protein: CASSDYPQAEKLFF.

The chain recombines TRBV2 with TRBJ2-2, with D perhaps matching TRBD2 (5 bases). Trimming stripped 5 bases from V and 4 bases from J, with 14 bases between. This CDR3 is 15 amino acids long. Germline-derived CDR1 and CDR2 are SNHLY and FYNNEI. The CDR3 here is CASSKRTTSTGELFF. Here the CDR3 DNA reads TGTGCCAGCAGTAAACGGACCACTAGCACCGGGGAGCTGTTTTTT.

Only one count was recorded for this clone. The genes are TRBV24-1 and TRBJ2-1; the match to TRBD1 covers 12 bases. Germline lookup yields CDR1 KGHDR and CDR2 SFDVKD. With 4 bases clipped from V and 8 bases from J, the junction kept 2 bases outside the gene matches. The length of the CDR3 is 14 residues. CDR3 DNA sequence: TGTGCCACCAGTGACCGGGACAGGGGGCATGAGCAGTTCTTC. This codes for CATSDRDRGHEQFF.

CDR3 in amino acids: CASSYLETGYYEQYF. As DNA, the CDR3 is TGTGCCAGCAGTTACTTGGAGACAGGATACTACGAGCAGTACTTC. This chain links TRBV6-5 with TRBJ2-7; the D gene is possibly TRBD1 (6 bases). Looked up from germline, CDR1 is MNHEY and CDR2 is SVGAGI. The CDR3 has 15 amino acids. The V end was cut by 1 base, the J end by 3 bases, with 13 bases between.

The chain recombines TRBV5-6 with TRBJ2-7; TRBD2 matches at 10 bases. Germline V gives CDR1 SGHDT, CDR2 YYEEEE. V lost 3 bases, J lost 3 bases, and 3 bases stayed unmatched. This CDR3 spans 14 amino acids. The DNA for the CDR3 is TGTGCCAGCAGCTGGACTAGCGGCTACTACGAGCAGTACTTC. Translated, it gives CASSWTSGYYEQYF.

The chain links TRBV10-3 to TRBJ2-5, with D tentatively TRBD1 (5 bases). This CDR3 contains 14 residues. The germline V and J ends were trimmed by 2 bases and 2 bases, with 9 bases remaining between them. In germline, CDR1 is ENHRY, CDR2 SYGVKD. CDR3 coding DNA: TGTGCCATCAGTGAGACCGACAGACAAGAGACCCAGTACTTC. Its translation is CAISETDRQETQYF.

The gene calls are TRBV5-4 and TRBJ2-2; 7 bases match TRBD2. Germline V gives CDR1 SGHNT, CDR2 YYREEE (reference sequence). The V segment lost 0 bases and the J segment 3 bases; nucleotides outside the gene matches: 2. There are 15 residues in the CDR3. The CDR3 here is CASSLGGRDTGELFF. The CDR3 DNA reads as TGTGCCAGCAGCTTGGGGGGGAGGGACACCGGGGAGCTGTTTTTT.

The rearrangement uses TRBV7-2 and TRBJ2-1; 8 bases align to TRBD2. The CDR3 has 15 residues. V was clipped by 5 bases and J by 6 bases; unmatched bases: 9. Germline CDR1 reads SGHTA; CDR2 reads FQGNSA. The CDR3 reads CASSQEGLDRNEQFF. The CDR3 coding sequence is TGTGCCAGCAGCCAGGAGGGACTAGACCGCAATGAGCAGTTCTTC. Based on the CDR3 plus reference TRBV7-2 and TRBJ2-1, the full variable domain is GAGVSQSPSNKVTEKGKDVELRCDPISGHTALYWYRQSLGQGLEFLIYFQGNSAPDKSGLPSDRFSAERTGGSVSTLTIQRTQQEDSAVYLCASSQEGLDRNEQFFGPGTRLTVL.

This chain joins TRBV2 and TRBJ1-1; D gene uncertain. V shed 5 bases and J shed 7 bases, with 11 bases lying between them. Germline loops: CDR1 SNHLY, CDR2 FYNNEI. This CDR3 region has 12 residues. The CDR3 DNA reads as TGTGCCAGCAGTTTGGGCCTCGTTGAAGCTTTCTTT. Translated, it gives CASSLGLVEAFF.

The chain employs TRBV18 and TRBJ1-4; 8 bases match TRBD1. After removal of 5 bases from V and 11 bases from J, the junction contained 16 bases not matched to a gene. The CDR3 is 16 residues long. Germline V gene sequence: CDR1 KGHSH, CDR2 LQKENI. The CDR3 nucleotides read TGTGCCAGCTCAACTGAGACAGGGGTAACTTTCGGGAAACTGTTTTTT. This codes for CASSTETGVTFGKLFF.

The chain recombines TRBV24-1 with TRBJ2-5; weak D call: TRBD2 (6 bases). The V end was cut by 3 bases, the J end by 7 bases, with 11 bases between. Germline V lookup: CDR1 KGHDR, CDR2 SFDVKD. The CDR3 contains 13 residues. CDR3 DNA: TGTGCCACCAGTGATCAAAGGCGGGGGACCCAGTACTTC. It codes for CATSDQRRGTQYF.

In this sample, this clone turned up once. The J gene is TRBJ1-4, the V gene TRBV29-1; no clear D gene. The CDR3 totals 12 residues. V lost 3 bases and J lost 8, with 10 bases in between. Germline CDR1 reads SQVTM; CDR2 reads ANQGSEA. CDR3 in amino acids: CSVEAGGEKLFF. The CDR3 DNA is TGCAGCGTTGAGGCAGGAGGAGAAAAACTGTTTTTT.

A single count supports this clone. The gene calls are TRBV30 and TRBJ2-5, with 8 bases identical to TRBD2. The CDR3 loop spans 14 amino acids. J gave up 5 bases and V 2 bases, and 7 bases lay outside the gene matches. Germline values: CDR1 GTSNPN, CDR2 SVGIG (reference sequence). CDR3 in amino acids: CAWSPGTSRETQYF. In DNA form, the CDR3 reads TGTGCCTGGAGTCCTGGGACTAGTAGGGAGACCCAGTACTTC.

The rearrangement uses TRBV15 and TRBJ2-1; 8 bases fit TRBD2. The CDR3 runs to 13 residues. Germline V gene sequence: CDR1 LNHNV, CDR2 YYDKDF (reference sequence). J was trimmed by 15 bases and V by 1 base; bases with no gene match: 8. DNA for the CDR3: TGTGCCACCAGCAGAGGACTAGCGACGTATACGTTCTTC. Protein: CATSRGLATYTFF.

V and J are TRBV5-1 and TRBJ1-3; 7 bases align to TRBD1. The CDR3 is made up of 14 amino acids. Germline CDR1 reads SGHRS; CDR2 reads YFSETQ. V shed 4 bases, J shed 4 bases, and the junction held 5 bases outside the gene matches. The CDR3 nucleotides are TGCGCCAGCAGCCCCGACAGGGTCGGAAACACCATATATTTT. The encoded protein is CASSPDRVGNTIYF. The whole variable domain, remainder taken from reference TRBV5-1 and TRBJ1-3, is KAGVTQTPRYLIKTRGQQVTLSCSPISGHRSVSWYQQTPGQGLQFLFEYFSETQRNKGNFPGRFSGRQFSNSRSEMNVSTLELGDSALYLCASSPDRVGNTIYFGEGSWLTVV.

Only a few counts were recorded for this clone. This chain connects TRBV4-1 to TRBJ1-2; possibly TRBD1 for D (6 bases). Per the germline V gene, CDR1 is MGHRA and CDR2 is YSYEKL. The CDR3 loop spans 15 amino acids. The ends were cut back, 0 bases at V and 7 bases at J, with 15 bases in the middle. CDR3 loop: CASSQDWVGAAGYTF. CDR3 nucleotide sequence: TGCGCCAGCAGCCAAGATTGGGTGGGGGCCGCTGGCTACACCTTC.

This sequence joins TRBV30 and TRBJ2-3; D gene ambiguous. Germline V gene lookup returns CDR1 GTSNPN and CDR2 SVGIG (reference sequence). V lost 0 bases, J lost 0 bases, and 7 bases lay in between. The length of the CDR3 is 14 residues. The CDR3, as DNA: TGTGCCTGGAGTGTTAAATCCAGCACAGATACGCAGTATTTT. Its translation is CAWSVKSSTDTQYF.